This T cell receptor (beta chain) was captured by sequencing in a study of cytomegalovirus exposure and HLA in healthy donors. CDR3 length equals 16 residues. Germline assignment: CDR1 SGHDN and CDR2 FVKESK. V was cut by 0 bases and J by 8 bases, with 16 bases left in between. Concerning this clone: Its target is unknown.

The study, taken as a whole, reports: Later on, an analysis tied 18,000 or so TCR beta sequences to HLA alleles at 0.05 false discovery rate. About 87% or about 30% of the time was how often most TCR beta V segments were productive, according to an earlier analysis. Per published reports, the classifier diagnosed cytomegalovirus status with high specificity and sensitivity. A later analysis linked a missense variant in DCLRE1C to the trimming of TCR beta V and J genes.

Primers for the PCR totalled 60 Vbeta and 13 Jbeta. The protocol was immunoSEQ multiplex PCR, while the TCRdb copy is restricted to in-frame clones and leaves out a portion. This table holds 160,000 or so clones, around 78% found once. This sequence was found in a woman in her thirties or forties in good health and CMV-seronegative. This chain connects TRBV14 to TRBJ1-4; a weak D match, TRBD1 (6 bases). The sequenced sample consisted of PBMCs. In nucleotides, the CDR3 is TGTGCCAGCAGCCAAGATCCAGCCAGGGGATACGAAAAACTGTTTTTT. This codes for CASSQDPARGYEKLFF.